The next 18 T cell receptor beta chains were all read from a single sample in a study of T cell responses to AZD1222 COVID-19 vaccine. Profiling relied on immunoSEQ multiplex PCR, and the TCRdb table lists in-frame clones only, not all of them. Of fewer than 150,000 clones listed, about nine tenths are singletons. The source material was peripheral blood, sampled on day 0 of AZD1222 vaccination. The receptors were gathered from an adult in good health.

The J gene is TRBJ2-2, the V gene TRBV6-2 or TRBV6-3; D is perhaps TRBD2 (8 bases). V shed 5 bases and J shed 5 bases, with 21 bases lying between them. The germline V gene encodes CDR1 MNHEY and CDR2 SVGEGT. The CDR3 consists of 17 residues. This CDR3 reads CASSPQGLAGATGELFF. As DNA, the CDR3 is TGTGCCAGCAGTCCACAGGGGCTAGCGGGTGCTACCGGGGAGCTGTTTTTT.

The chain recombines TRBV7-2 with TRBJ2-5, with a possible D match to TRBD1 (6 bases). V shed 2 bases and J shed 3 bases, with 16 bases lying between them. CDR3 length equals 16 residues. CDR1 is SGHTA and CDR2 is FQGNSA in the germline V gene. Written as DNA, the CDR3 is TGTGCCAGCAGCTTATCGGCAGGGGCGGGCGAAGAGACCCAGTACTTC. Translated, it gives CASSLSAGAGEETQYF.

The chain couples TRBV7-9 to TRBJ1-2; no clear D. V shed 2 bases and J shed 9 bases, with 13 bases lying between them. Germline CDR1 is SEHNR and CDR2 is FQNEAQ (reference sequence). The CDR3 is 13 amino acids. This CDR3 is CASSLLGEGSYTF. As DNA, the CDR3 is TGTGCCAGCAGCTTACTTGGGGAAGGGAGCTACACCTTC.

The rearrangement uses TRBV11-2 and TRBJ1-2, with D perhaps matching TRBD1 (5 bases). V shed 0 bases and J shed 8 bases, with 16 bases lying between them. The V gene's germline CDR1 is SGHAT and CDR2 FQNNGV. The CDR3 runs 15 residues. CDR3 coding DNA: TGTGCCAGCAGCTTAGATCTTGCAGGGCAGGACGGCTACACCTTC. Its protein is CASSLDLAGQDGYTF.

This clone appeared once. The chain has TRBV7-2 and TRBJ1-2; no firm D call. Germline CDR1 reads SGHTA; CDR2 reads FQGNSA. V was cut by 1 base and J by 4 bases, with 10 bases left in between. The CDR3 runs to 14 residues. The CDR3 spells CASSLDANPYGYTF. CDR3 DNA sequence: TGTGCCAGCAGCTTAGACGCCAACCCCTATGGCTACACCTTC.

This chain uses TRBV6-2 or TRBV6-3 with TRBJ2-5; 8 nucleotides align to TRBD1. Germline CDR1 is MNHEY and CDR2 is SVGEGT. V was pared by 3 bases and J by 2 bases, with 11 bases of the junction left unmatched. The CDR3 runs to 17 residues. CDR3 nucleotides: TGTGCCAGCAGTTATGGCGGACAGGGTGGGGGGCAAGAGACCCAGTACTTC. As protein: CASSYGGQGGGQETQYF.

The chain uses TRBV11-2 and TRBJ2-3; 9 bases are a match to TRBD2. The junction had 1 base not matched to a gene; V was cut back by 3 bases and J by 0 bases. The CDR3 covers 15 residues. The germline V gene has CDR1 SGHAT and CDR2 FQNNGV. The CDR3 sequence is CASSLSGGSTDTQYF. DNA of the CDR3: TGTGCCAGCAGCTTGAGCGGGGGGAGCACAGATACGCAGTATTTT.

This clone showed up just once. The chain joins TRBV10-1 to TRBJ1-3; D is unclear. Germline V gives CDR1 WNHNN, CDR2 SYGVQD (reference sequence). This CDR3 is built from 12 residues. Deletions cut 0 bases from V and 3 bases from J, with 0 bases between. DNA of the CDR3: TGCGCCAGCAGTGAGTCTGGAAACACCATATATTTT. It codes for CASSESGNTIYF.

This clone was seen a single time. The CDR3 reads CASSGLGTQYF. CDR3 coding DNA: TGTGCCAGTTCCGGGTTGGGGACCCAGTACTTC. The chain carries TRBV28 and TRBJ2-5; D remains ambiguous. CDR3 length: 11 residues. Germline-derived CDR1 and CDR2 are MDHEN and SYDVKM. Trimming shortened V by 9 bases and J by 7 bases, and 12 bases separated the two germline ends. Variable domain in full (rest from reference TRBV28 and TRBJ2-5): DVKVTQSSRYLVKRTGEKVFLECVQDMDHENMFWYRQDPGLGLRLIYFSYDVKMKEKGDIPEGYSVSREKKERFSLILESASTNQTSMYLCASSGLGTQYFGPGTRLLVL.

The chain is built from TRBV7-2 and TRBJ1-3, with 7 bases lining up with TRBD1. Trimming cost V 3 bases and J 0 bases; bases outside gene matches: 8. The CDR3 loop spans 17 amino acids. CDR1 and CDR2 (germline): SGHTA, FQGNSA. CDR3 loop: CASSLTGPPTSGNTIYF. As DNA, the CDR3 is TGTGCCAGCAGCTTGACAGGGCCACCTACCTCTGGAAACACCATATATTTT.

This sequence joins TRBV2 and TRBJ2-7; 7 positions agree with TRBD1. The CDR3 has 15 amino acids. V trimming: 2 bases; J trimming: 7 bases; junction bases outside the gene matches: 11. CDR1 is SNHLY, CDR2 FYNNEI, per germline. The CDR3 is CASSETRQGWGEQYF. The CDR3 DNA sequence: TGTGCCAGCAGTGAAACACGACAGGGCTGGGGGGAGCAGTACTTC.

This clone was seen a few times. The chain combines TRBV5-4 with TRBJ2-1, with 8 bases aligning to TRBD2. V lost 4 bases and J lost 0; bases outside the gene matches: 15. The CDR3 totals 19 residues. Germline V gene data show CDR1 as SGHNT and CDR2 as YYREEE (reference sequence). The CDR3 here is CASSDGTRRGASSYNEQFF. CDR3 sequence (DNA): TGTGCCAGCAGCGACGGGACTAGGCGGGGGGCCAGCTCCTACAATGAGCAGTTCTTC.

The CDR3 DNA reads TGTGCCATCAGTGAGTTTTCAGGCTTGACTAAACGCAACCAAGAGACCCAGTACTTC. Translating it yields CAISEFSGLTKRNQETQYF. V and J are TRBV10-3 and TRBJ2-5; possible D gene TRBD2, 5 bases. Germline V gives CDR1 ENHRY, CDR2 SYGVKD. The CDR3 is 19 amino acids. V lost 1 base to trimming and J lost 0 bases, with 21 bases between them.

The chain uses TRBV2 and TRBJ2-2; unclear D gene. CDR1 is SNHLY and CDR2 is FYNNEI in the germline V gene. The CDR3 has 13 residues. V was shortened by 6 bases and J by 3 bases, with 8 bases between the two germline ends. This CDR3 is CASSIDYTGELFF. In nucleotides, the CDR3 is TGTGCCAGCAGCATTGACTACACCGGGGAGCTGTTTTTT.

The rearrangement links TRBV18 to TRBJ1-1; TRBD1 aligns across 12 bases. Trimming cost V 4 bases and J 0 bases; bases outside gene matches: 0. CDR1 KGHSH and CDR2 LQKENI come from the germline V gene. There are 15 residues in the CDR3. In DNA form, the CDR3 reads TGTGCCAGCTCACGGGACAGGGGGCTGAACACTGAAGCTTTCTTT. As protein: CASSRDRGLNTEAFF.

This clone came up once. CDR3 in DNA: TGTGCCAGCAGCTTAGATGAGGGGAACCAAGTGACTGAAGCTTTCTTT. Its translation is CASSLDEGNQVTEAFF. V gene TRBV11-2 combines with J gene TRBJ1-1, with a possible D match to TRBD1 (5 bases). Deletions cut 0 bases from V and 5 bases from J, with 16 bases between. The germline V gene has CDR1 SGHAT and CDR2 FQNNGV. This CDR3 contains 16 residues.

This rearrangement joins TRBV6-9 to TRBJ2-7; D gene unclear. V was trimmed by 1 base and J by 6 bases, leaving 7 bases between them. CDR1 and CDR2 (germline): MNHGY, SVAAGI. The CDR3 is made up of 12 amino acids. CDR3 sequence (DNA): TGTGCCAGCAGTTATTGGCCTTCCGAGCAGTACTTC. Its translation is CASSYWPSEQYF.

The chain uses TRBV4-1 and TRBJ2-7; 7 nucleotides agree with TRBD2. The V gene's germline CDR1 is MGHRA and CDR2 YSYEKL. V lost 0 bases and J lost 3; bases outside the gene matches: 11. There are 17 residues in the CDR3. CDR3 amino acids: CASSQDRLARRNYEQYF. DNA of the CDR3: TGCGCCAGCAGCCAAGATCGACTAGCCCGAAGGAACTACGAGCAGTACTTC.